This TCR beta chain was sequenced during a study of spatial heterogeneity in lung cancer. Study background: When available, follow-up PBMC samples taken a median of roughly two years after resection were sequenced. Study-wide results and caveats: At resection, ubiquitous expanded tumor TCRs appeared in blood more than at follow-up.

This clonotype was seen a few times. Its antigen remains unidentified. There are 13 residues in the CDR3. The V gene lost 6 bases and the J gene lost 4 bases, with 10 bases spanning the gap. Every molecule of TCR cDNA had its own unique molecular identifier. TCRdb reprocessed the 5' RACE reads with MiXCR, giving one entry per CDR3 protein. This table has about 94,000 distinct CDR3 sequences, roughly 19% appearing once. Time point indicated: blood at routine non-recurrence follow-up after resection. Sequencing of whole RNA from tumor, nontumor lung or frozen PBMC involved no sorting. Here the sequenced sample was PBMCs, taken at follow-up. This TCR came from a male donor with early-stage non-small cell lung cancer. The chain links TRBV12-3 or TRBV12-4 to TRBJ1-3, with no clear D. CDR3 sequence: CASRVQEGNTIYF. The CDR3, as DNA: TGTGCCAGCAGGGTCCAGGAGGGAAACACCATATATTTT.